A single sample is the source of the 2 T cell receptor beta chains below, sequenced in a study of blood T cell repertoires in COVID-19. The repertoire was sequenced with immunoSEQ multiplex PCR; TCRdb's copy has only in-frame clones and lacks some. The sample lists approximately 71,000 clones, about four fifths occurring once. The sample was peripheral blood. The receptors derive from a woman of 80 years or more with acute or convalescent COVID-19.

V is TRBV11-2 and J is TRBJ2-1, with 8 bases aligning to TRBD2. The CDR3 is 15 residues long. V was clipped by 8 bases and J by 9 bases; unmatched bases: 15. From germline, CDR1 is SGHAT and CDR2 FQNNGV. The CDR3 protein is CASARAGGGGREQFF. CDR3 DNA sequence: TGTGCCAGCGCCCGCGCGGGGGGAGGCGGCCGTGAGCAGTTCTTC.

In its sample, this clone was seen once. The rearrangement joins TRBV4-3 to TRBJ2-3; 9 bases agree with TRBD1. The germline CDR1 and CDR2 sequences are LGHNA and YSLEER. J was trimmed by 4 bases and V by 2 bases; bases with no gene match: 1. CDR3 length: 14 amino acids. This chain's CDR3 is CASSQTGGSDTQYF. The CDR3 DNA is TGCGCCAGCAGCCAAACAGGGGGCTCAGATACGCAGTATTTT.